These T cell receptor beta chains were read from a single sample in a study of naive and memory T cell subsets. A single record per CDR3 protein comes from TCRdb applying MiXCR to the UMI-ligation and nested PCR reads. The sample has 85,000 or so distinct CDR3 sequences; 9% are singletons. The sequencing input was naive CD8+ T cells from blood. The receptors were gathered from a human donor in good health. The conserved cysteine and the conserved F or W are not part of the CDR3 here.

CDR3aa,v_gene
ASSPRAGRRAAEQY,TRBV19
ASSLTSGSYNEQF,TRBV28
ASSLRQAPYEQY,TRBV28
SASPTGETYNEQF,TRBV20-1
ASSPIPEVAGRNEQF,TRBV4-3
ASSQGAPGRPYEQY,TRBV3-1
ASSSTLPAAYNEQF,TRBV5-5
SVGEGLSGRSIYEQY,TRBV29-1
ASSVSSGSSYEQY,TRBV9
ASSAGLAGGTDTQY,TRBV7-2
ASSEGGSDGPNQETQY,TRBV6-1
ASRVPSGQY,TRBV6-1
ASSPSRQRESVDTQY,TRBV3-1
ASSPGLRDNEQF,TRBV6-2/TRBV6-3
ASSKVSRLAGAQETQY,TRBV14
SARDYRGRRETQY,TRBV20-1
ASSYGTGVSYEQY,TRBV6-2/TRBV6-3
ASSSGTLIGGYT,TRBV6-5